This T cell receptor beta chain derives from a study of CDR3 diversity in severe acne. This CDR3 spans 11 amino acids. Germline V lookup: CDR1 SGHTA, CDR2 FQGNSA. V was shortened by 1 base and J by 13 bases, with 8 bases between the two germline ends. TCRdb independently ran MiXCR on the PCR reads; one entry per CDR3 protein. The profile shows 79,000 or so distinct CDR3 sequences, less than 65% of them singletons. Sequenced sample: blood. The rearrangement uses TRBV7-2 and TRBJ2-1; D is uncertain. The receptor was derived from a male donor with severe acne vulgaris. CDR3 protein: CASSLGFGQFF. DNA of the CDR3: TGTGCCAGCAGCTTAGGATTCGGTCAGTTCTTC.